A single sample gave rise to the 23 T cell receptor beta chains below, sequenced in a study of T-cell memory formation after mild COVID-19. One entry per CDR3 protein results from TCRdb running MiXCR on the 5' RACE reads. This table holds roughly 600,000 distinct CDR3 sequences, roughly 18% found once. Sequences were obtained from PBMCs or a T cell subset sorted from them (not recorded which). The receptors come from an adult woman who had mild COVID-19 (a few samples of this study predate the infection). Cell type and time point are not known.

This clonotype has more than one count but fewer than ten. The chain combines TRBV9 with TRBJ1-5; possible D gene TRBD1, 5 bases. Germline CDR1 reads SGDLS; CDR2 reads YYNGEE. Trimming took 0 bases from V and 3 from J, leaving 10 bases between them. The CDR3 totals 15 residues. The CDR3 loop is CASSVEGAFNQPQHF. The CDR3 nucleotides read TGTGCCAGCAGCGTAGAAGGGGCCTTCAATCAGCCCCAGCATTTT.

This clonotype was seen ten or more times. The rearrangement uses TRBV6-1 and TRBJ2-1; D not certain. V was shortened by 4 bases and J by 8 bases, with 12 bases between the two germline ends. The CDR3 loop spans 13 amino acids. CDR1 and CDR2 (germline): MNHNS, SASEGT. The chain's CDR3 is CASSVAGEDEQFF. The CDR3 DNA reads as TGTGCCAGCAGTGTTGCCGGAGAAGATGAGCAGTTCTTC.

The CDR3 reads CSARVVEAGKFYGYTF. CDR3 nucleotides: TGCAGTGCTAGAGTCGTTGAGGCAGGGAAATTTTATGGCTACACCTTC. The chain joins TRBV20-1 to TRBJ1-2, with D perhaps TRBD1 (5 bases). The ends were cut back, 1 base at V and 5 bases at J, with 20 bases in the middle. The CDR3 loop spans 16 amino acids. Germline assignment: CDR1 DFQATT and CDR2 SNEGSKA (reference sequence).

The CDR3 region has the DNA TGTGCCAGCAGTTTCAATAGGCCCTCCTACGAGCAGTACTTC. Residues: CASSFNRPSYEQYF. The chain employs TRBV12-3 or TRBV12-4 and TRBJ2-7; D call uncertain. V lost 3 bases and J lost 0, with 9 bases in between. This CDR3 contains 14 residues.

This clonotype was detected a few times. The V call is TRBV30, the J call TRBJ1-2; D is possibly TRBD1 (5 bases). This CDR3 comprises 14 residues. Germline V gives CDR1 GTSNPN, CDR2 SVGIG (reference sequence). V lost 4 bases and J lost 3, with 15 bases in between. The CDR3: CAWTMTDRDYGYTF. In nucleotides, the CDR3 is TGTGCCTGGACGATGACCGACAGAGACTATGGCTACACCTTC.

J is TRBJ1-1 and V is TRBV12-3 or TRBV12-4; 7 nucleotides line up with TRBD1. The length of the CDR3 is 12 residues. Unmatched junction bases numbered 2, after V lost 8 bases and J lost 2 bases. CDR3 region: CASHRGNTEAFF. The CDR3 coding sequence is TGTGCCAGCCACAGGGGAAACACTGAAGCTTTCTTT.

J is TRBJ2-7 and V is TRBV6-1; 8 nucleotides align to TRBD1. This CDR3 has 15 amino acids. J lost 2 bases, V lost 6 bases, and 9 bases had no gene match. The germline gives CDR1 MNHNS, CDR2 SASEGT. The DNA for the CDR3 is TGTGCCAGCAGATTGCTAGGGACAGGAGCCTACGAGCAGTACTTC. Amino acids: CASRLLGTGAYEQYF.

This clonotype occurred a few times. J is TRBJ1-1 and V is TRBV5-1; the D gene is possibly TRBD1 (6 bases). CDR1 is SGHRS, CDR2 YFSETQ, per germline. The ends were cut back, 6 bases at V and 2 bases at J, with 11 bases in the middle. The CDR3 is 13 amino acids. The CDR3, as DNA: TGCGCCAGCATGCGGGACATTAACACTGAAGCTTTCTTT. Translated: CASMRDINTEAFF.

The CDR3 bases are TGTGCCACCAGTCAGAGCGGCCACGAGCAGTACTTC. Its translation is CATSQSGHEQYF. The rearrangement joins TRBV24-1 to TRBJ2-7; TRBD2 is a possible D gene (5 bases). CDR1 KGHDR and CDR2 SFDVKD come from the germline V gene. V dropped 6 bases and J dropped 5 bases, with 10 bases sitting between them. CDR3 length: 12 amino acids.

This clonotype occurred a few times. This chain joins TRBV7-3 and TRBJ2-1, with TRBD2 identical over 10 bases. The germline V gene encodes CDR1 SGHTA and CDR2 FQGTGA. The length of the CDR3 is 14 residues. Trimming took 5 bases from V and 4 from J; bases not matched to a gene: 2. The CDR3 sequence is CASSVTSGYNEQFF. CDR3 bases: TGTGCCAGCAGCGTGACTAGCGGGTACAATGAGCAGTTCTTC.

This clonotype was detected only a few times. This chain links TRBV29-1 with TRBJ2-5; no clear D. The CDR3 spans 10 residues. Trimming took 7 bases from V and 5 from J, leaving 8 bases between them. CDR1 and CDR2 (germline): SQVTM, ANQGSEA. CDR3 amino acids: CSAQSETQYF. In DNA, the CDR3 is TGCAGCGCCCAAAGTGAGACCCAGTACTTC.

This clonotype has just a few counts. Germline and junction disagree at one end, which may indicate a read error. This chain links TRBV12-3 or TRBV12-4 with TRBJ2-2, with TRBD1 identical over 7 bases. The CDR3 totals 15 residues. The CDR3 reads CASSFRGKSPGEMFF. CDR3 DNA: TGTGCCAGCAGTTTCAGGGGGAAGAGCCCCGGGGAGATGTTTTTT.

The CDR3 nucleotides are TGTGCCAGCAGCTTGTGGGCTAGCGGGGAAGACAATGAGCAGTTCTTC. It specifies CASSLWASGEDNEQFF. The chain is built from TRBV7-8 and TRBJ2-1; 9 bases line up with TRBD2. The junction had 8 bases not matched to a gene; V was cut back by 3 bases and J by 5 bases. The CDR3 covers 16 residues. Germline V gene data show CDR1 as SGHVS and CDR2 as FQNEAQ. Together with reference TRBV7-8 and TRBJ2-1, the CDR3 gives the full variable domain: GAGVSQSPRYKVAKRGQDVALRCDPISGHVSLFWYQQALGQGPEFLTYFQNEAQLDKSGLPSDRFFAERPEGSVSTLKIQRTQQEDSAVYLCASSLWASGEDNEQFFGPGTRLTVL.

This clonotype was recorded a few times. This chain links TRBV3-1 with TRBJ2-7; possibly TRBD1 for D (6 bases). CDR3 length: 14 amino acids. V gave up 4 bases and J gave up 7 bases, with 17 bases separating them. Germline V gene data show CDR1 as LGHDT and CDR2 as YNNKEL (reference sequence). CDR3 bases: TGTGCCAGCAGCCCTACAGGGAGAAGGGTTGAGCAGTACTTC. Amino acids: CASSPTGRRVEQYF.

This clonotype showed up just a few times. In nucleotides, the CDR3 is TGCGCCAGCAGCTTGGCCAGTGTGCAAGATACGCAGTATTTT. Encoded protein: CASSLASVQDTQYF. The genes are TRBV5-1 and TRBJ2-3; D ambiguous. The germline CDR1 and CDR2 sequences are SGHRS and YFSETQ. The CDR3 spans 14 residues. Between the trimmed V and J ends, which lost 0 bases and 5 bases, there was a span of 10 bases.

The chain joins TRBV4-1 to TRBJ2-3; D remains ambiguous. CDR1 and CDR2 from the germline V gene are MGHRA and YSYEKL. There are 16 residues in the CDR3. With 1 base removed from V and 2 bases from J, the gap between germline ends came to 13 bases. Here the CDR3 reads CASSQGTSPLTDTQYF. DNA of the CDR3: TGCGCCAGCAGCCAAGGTACTTCTCCTCTCACAGATACGCAGTATTTT.

The chain has TRBV29-1 and TRBJ1-1, with 9 bases that match TRBD1. The CDR3 loop spans 14 amino acids. V lost 6 bases to trimming and J lost 6 bases; unmatched junction nucleotides: 11. Germline values: CDR1 SQVTM, CDR2 ANQGSEA. Written as DNA, the CDR3 is TGCAGCGTCGACCCCGGGACAGGGTGGCCTGAAGCTTTCTTT. It is translated as CSVDPGTGWPEAFF. Together with reference TRBV29-1 and TRBJ1-1, the CDR3 gives the full variable domain: SAVISQKPSRDICQRGTSLTIQCQVDSQVTMMFWYRQQPGQSLTLIATANQGSEATYESGFVIDKFPISRPNLTFSTLTVSNMSPEDSSIYLCSVDPGTGWPEAFFGQGTRLTVV.

This chain links TRBV6-5 with TRBJ2-1; D possibly uses TRBD1 or TRBD2 (5 bases each). The germline V gene has CDR1 MNHEY and CDR2 SVGAGI. CDR3 length: 15 residues. Trimming pared 4 bases from V and 7 bases from J, leaving 17 bases between. The CDR3: CASSFGAPEGNEQFF. CDR3 DNA: TGTGCCAGCAGTTTTGGGGCCCCAGAGGGGAATGAGCAGTTCTTC.

CDR3 amino acids: CASSYIGGSYEQYF. As DNA, the CDR3 is TGTGCCAGCAGTTACATTGGAGGGTCCTACGAGCAGTACTTC. The chain couples TRBV27 to TRBJ2-7; weak D call: TRBD2 (6 bases). This CDR3 contains 14 residues. The germline V gene encodes CDR1 MNHEY and CDR2 SMNVEV (reference sequence). Trimming stripped 4 bases from V and 1 base from J, with 11 bases between.

The V and J genes are TRBV7-3 and TRBJ2-3; 9 bases are a match to TRBD1. Germline CDR1 is SGHTA and CDR2 is FQGTGA. V trimming: 4 bases; J trimming: 3 bases; junction bases outside the gene matches: 5. The length of the CDR3 is 15 residues. CDR3: CASSYRGHLTDTQYF. The CDR3 DNA reads as TGTGCCAGCAGCTACAGGGGGCATTTAACAGATACGCAGTATTTT.

The chain carries TRBV7-9 and TRBJ2-1, with TRBD2 matching 9 bases. The ends lost 6 bases at V and 6 bases at J; junction bases unmatched: 12. CDR1 and CDR2 (germline): SEHNR, FQNEAQ (reference sequence). The CDR3 is 16 residues long. The chain's CDR3 is CASRLSGTSFSNEQFF. The CDR3, as DNA: TGTGCCAGCAGACTCTCCGGGACTAGCTTTTCCAATGAGCAGTTCTTC.

The chain combines TRBV6-2 or TRBV6-3 with TRBJ2-1; 8 positions agree with TRBD2. In germline, CDR1 is MNHEY, CDR2 SVGEGT. V trimming: 4 bases; J trimming: 4 bases; junction bases outside the gene matches: 6. The CDR3 totals 15 residues. CDR3 amino acids: CASSSREGIYNEQFF. In nucleotides, the CDR3 is TGTGCCAGCAGTTCCCGGGAGGGAATATACAATGAGCAGTTCTTC.

Only a few counts were recorded for this clonotype. This chain links TRBV5-1 with TRBJ2-1, with a possible D match to TRBD1 (7 bases). The CDR3 is 15 amino acids. The germline V gene has CDR1 SGHRS and CDR2 YFSETQ. The V gene lost 4 bases and the J gene lost 10 bases, with 21 bases spanning the gap. CDR3 DNA sequence: TGCGCCAGCAGCCCTCGACAGGGAGGAGATTCAGAGCAGTTCTTC. Translation gives CASSPRQGGDSEQFF.